This is a list of T cell receptor beta chains from one sample in a study of T cells after yellow fever vaccination. TCRdb reanalysed the 5' RACE reads using MiXCR and keeps one entry per CDR3 protein. The table records roughly 340,000 distinct CDR3 sequences, about 4% of them present only once. This sample comprised PBMCs, obtained 5 days after the yellow fever booster vaccination. These receptors all come from a man between 18 and 29 years old who received the YFV17D yellow fever vaccine. CDR3s leave out the opening cysteine and the closing phenylalanine or tryptophan. Each record gives: CDR3 length, J gene, V gene, CDR3 protein.

11 | TRBJ1-1 | TRBV7-9 | ASSPHSNTEAF
13 | TRBJ2-3 | TRBV5-4 | ASSLGLLWGDTQY
11 | TRBJ2-7 | TRBV3-1 | ACSQQRGSEQY
13 | TRBJ2-7 | TRBV6-2/TRBV6-3 | ASSERQGVTYEQY
12 | TRBJ1-5 | TRBV27 | ATSSSRSNQPQH
12 | TRBJ1-1 | TRBV15 | ATSRADGGTEAF
13 | TRBJ2-3 | TRBV5-1 | ASSLEVAGEDTQY
12 | TRBJ1-1 | TRBV3-1 | ASSQWTGSTEAF
11 | TRBJ2-1 | TRBV20-1 | SVQTGTYNEQF
12 | TRBJ1-6 | TRBV28 | ASSSGQHNSPLH
12 | TRBJ2-3 | TRBV6-4 | ASSGQINSDTQY
10 | TRBJ2-3 | TRBV9 | ASSVDRDTQY
11 | NA | TRBV12-3/TRBV12-4 | ASRPDRVHEQY
13 | TRBJ2-3 | TRBV3-1 | ASSLGGSLPDTQY
14 | TRBJ1-1 | TRBV18 | ASSPRGRGRDTEAF
12 | TRBJ1-5 | TRBV4-1 | ASSQKQGSQPQH
11 | TRBJ1-1 | TRBV7-6 | ASSLSQGSEAF
18 | TRBJ2-7 | TRBV3-1 | ASSQDRKDYLAGVSYEQY
13 | TRBJ1-2 | TRBV6-5 | DSSYGTPVNYGYT
11 | TRBJ1-2 | TRBV20-1 | SASPRGNYGYT
13 | TRBJ2-1 | TRBV4-2 | ASSQRTGTYNEQF
12 | TRBJ1-2 | TRBV5-1 | ASSPGGGKDGYT
13 | TRBJ1-4 | TRBV7-3 | ASRPITGIREKLF
15 | TRBJ1-6 | TRBV6-5 | ASSSFGGSSYNSPLH
14 | TRBJ1-2 | TRBV3-1 | ASSQDRRAPLLGYT
13 | TRBJ2-3 | TRBV5-1 | ASSLAVLDTDTQY
9 | TRBJ1-2 | TRBV5-6 | ASSINYGYT